This entry concerns a single T cell receptor (beta chain). The sample is drawn from a study of identical twins. This CDR3 comprises 15 residues. Looked up from germline, CDR1 is LGHNA and CDR2 is YSLEER. V lost 3 bases, J lost 0 bases, and 9 bases lay in between. TCRdb reanalysed the 5' RACE reads using MiXCR and keeps one entry per CDR3 protein. The sample includes 450,000 or so distinct CDR3 sequences, more than 13% of them seen just once. This sample also appeared in a second study, on yellow fever vaccine responses in identical twins.

This chain uses TRBV4-3 with TRBJ1-5; D unclear. The clonotype was recovered from a woman younger than 30 in good health. What was sequenced was CD4+ T cells sorted from blood. The CDR3 nucleotides are TGCGCCAGCAGCCAGGGATCCGATAGCAATCAGCCCCAGCATTTT. Translating gives CASSQGSDSNQPQHF.